The entry below gives a single T cell receptor beta chain sequence along with its context. This entry belongs to a study of technical replicates of blood from a handful of donors. Profiling relied on immunoSEQ multiplex PCR, and the TCRdb table lists in-frame clones only, not all of them. Of tens of thousands of clones in the sample, roughly 91% were seen once. This CDR3 contains 12 residues. Germline loops: CDR1 SGHAT, CDR2 FQDESV (reference sequence). The junction had 4 bases not matched to a gene; V was cut back by 5 bases and J by 7 bases. The sample comprised T cells isolated from PBMCs. The J gene is TRBJ1-2, the V gene TRBV11-1, with TRBD1 matching over 7 bases. The TCR comes from a human donor in good health. Some clones in this sample may be carry-over from other donors' samples. The CDR3 nucleotides are TGTGCCAGCAGCGGGGACAGCCCTGGCTACACCTTC. Amino acid sequence: CASSGDSPGYTF.